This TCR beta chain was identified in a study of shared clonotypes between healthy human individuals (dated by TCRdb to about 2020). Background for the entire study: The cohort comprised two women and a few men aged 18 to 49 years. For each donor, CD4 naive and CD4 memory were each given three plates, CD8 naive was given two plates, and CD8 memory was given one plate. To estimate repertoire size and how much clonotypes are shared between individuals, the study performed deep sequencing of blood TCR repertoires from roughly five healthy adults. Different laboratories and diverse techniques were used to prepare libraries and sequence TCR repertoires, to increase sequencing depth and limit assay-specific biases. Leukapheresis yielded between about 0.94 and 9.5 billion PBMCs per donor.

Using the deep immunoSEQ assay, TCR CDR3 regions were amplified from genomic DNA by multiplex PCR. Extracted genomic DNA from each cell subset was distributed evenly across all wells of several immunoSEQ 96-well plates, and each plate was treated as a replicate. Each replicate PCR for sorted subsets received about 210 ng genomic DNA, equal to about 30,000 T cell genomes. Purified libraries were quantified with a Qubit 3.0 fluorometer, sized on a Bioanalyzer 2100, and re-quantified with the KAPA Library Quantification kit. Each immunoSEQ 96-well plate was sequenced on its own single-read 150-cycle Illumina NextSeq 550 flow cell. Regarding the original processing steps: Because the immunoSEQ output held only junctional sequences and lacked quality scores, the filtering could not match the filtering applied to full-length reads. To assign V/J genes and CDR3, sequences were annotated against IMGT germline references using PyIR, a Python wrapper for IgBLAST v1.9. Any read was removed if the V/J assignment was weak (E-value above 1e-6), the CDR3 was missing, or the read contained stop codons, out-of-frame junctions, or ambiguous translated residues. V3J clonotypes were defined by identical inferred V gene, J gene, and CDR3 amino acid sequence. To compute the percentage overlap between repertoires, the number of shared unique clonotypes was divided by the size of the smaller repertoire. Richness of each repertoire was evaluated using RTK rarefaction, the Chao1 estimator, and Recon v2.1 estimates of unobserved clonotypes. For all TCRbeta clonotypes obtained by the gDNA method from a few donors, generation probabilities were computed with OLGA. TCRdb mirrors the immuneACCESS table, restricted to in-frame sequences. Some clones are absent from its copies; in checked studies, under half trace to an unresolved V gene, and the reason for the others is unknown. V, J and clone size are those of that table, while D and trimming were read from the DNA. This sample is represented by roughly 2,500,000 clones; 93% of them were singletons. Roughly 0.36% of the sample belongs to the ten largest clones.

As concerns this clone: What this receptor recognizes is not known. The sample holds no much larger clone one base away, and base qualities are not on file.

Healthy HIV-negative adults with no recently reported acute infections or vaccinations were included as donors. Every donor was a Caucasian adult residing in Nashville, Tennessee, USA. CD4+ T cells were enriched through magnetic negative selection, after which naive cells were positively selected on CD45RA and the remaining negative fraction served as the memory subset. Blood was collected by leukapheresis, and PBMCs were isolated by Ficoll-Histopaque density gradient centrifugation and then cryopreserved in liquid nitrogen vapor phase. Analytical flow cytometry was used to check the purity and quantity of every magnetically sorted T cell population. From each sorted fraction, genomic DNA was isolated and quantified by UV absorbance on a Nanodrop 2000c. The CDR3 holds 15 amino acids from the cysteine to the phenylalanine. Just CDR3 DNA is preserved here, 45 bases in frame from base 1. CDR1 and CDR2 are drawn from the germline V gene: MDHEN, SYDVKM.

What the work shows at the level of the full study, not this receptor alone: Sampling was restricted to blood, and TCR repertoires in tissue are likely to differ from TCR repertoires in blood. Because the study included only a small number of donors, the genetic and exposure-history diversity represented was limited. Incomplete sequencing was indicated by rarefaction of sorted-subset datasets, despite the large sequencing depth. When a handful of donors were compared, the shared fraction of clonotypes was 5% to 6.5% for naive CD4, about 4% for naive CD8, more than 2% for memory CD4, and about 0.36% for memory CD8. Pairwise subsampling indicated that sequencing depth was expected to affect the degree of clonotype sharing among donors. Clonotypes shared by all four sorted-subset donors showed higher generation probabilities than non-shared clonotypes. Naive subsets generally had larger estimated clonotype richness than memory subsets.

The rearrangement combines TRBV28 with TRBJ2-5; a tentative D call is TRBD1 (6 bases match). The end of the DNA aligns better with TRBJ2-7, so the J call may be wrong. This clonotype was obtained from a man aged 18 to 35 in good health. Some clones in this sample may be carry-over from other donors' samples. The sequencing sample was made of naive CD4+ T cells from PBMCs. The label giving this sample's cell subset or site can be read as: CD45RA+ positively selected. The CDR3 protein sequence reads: CASSQGGPSSYEQYF. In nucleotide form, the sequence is TGTGCCAGCAGCCAAGGGGGACCGAGCTCCTACGAGCAGTACTTC.